This TCR beta chain was documented in a study of T cell clonality in common variable immunodeficiency. Findings of the study overall: TCRbeta clonality was increased in CVID versus healthy controls.

Some clones are missing from TCRdb's copy, which holds only in-frame ones; the method was immunoSEQ multiplex PCR. The sample yields tens of thousands of clones, without any singletons. This clone was counted many times. Antigen specificity is unknown. The clonotype originates from a person between 18 and 75 years old in good health. Material for sequencing was peripheral blood mononuclear cells.

The sequenced CDR3 bases are TGTGCCAGCGAGAAGGCAGGGGTTGGGAACACTGAA. Translating it yields CASEKAGVGNTE. The entire CDR3 is CASEKAGVGNTEAFF. The chain uses TRBV6-2 or TRBV6-3 and TRBJ1-1; the D gene is possibly TRBD1 (6 bases). The sequence runs out 3 residues before the end of the CDR3; the remainder is reconstructed from the germline J gene. Germline-derived CDR1 and CDR2 are MNHEY and SVGEGT. The CDR3 has 15 amino acids. V was clipped by 8 bases and J by 1 base, with 17 bases between them.